This TCR beta chain was observed in a study of blood T cell repertoires in COVID-19. Study-wide background: Spain, Italy and the United States supplied samples that represented acute and convalescent COVID-19.

Profiled with immunoSEQ multiplex PCR; TCRdb holds only in-frame clones, not every one. The sample holds under 65,000 clones, roughly 76% seen once. Trimming left V 3 bases short and J 4 bases short, with 12 bases between. Germline values: CDR1 SEHNR, CDR2 FQNEAQ (reference sequence). This CDR3 region has 14 residues. Sequenced: peripheral blood. This sequence originates from a woman aged 60-75 years with acute or convalescent COVID-19. The chain uses TRBV7-9 and TRBJ2-5; perhaps TRBD2 as D (7 bases). CDR3 protein: CASSFRGGSETQYF. The CDR3 nucleotides are TGTGCCAGCAGCTTTAGGGGGGGTTCAGAGACCCAGTACTTC.